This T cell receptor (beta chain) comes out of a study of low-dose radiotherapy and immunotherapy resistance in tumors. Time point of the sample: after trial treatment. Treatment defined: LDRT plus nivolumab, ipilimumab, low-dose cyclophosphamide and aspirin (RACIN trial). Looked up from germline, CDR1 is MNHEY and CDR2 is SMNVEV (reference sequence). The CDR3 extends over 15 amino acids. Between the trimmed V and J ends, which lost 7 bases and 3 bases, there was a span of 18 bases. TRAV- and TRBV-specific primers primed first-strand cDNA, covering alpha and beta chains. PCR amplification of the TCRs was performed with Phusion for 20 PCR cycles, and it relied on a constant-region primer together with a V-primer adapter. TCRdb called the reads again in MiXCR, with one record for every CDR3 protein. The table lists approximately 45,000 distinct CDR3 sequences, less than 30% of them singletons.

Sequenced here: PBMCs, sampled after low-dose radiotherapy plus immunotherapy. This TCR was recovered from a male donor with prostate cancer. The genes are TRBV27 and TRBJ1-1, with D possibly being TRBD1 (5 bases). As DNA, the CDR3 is TGTGCCAGCACCCATCGCCCAGGGATGCACACTGAAGCTTTCTTT. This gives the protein CASTHRPGMHTEAFF.